Listed below are T cell receptor beta chains from one sample, sequenced in a study of esophageal squamous cell carcinoma under preoperative chemotherapy. Each CDR3 protein is one row after TCRdb ran MiXCR on the PCR reads. The sample includes 9,500 to 11,000 distinct CDR3 sequences, approximately 62% of them seen just once. The sample here was taken from a patient given preoperative chemotherapy. These TCRs come from a human donor with esophageal squamous cell carcinoma. The donor label of this sample is uncertain. The CDR3 runs from the conserved cysteine through the conserved F or W. D genes are given only for firm matches. Size is stated for part of the rows, as once, few or many counts, or as a class when the clone is expanded.

CDR3 DNA	CDR3 protein	clone size	V gene	J gene	D gene
TGTGCCAGCAGGGGAGGCGGGGGGCGTGGCGAGGAGACGCAGTACTTC	CASRGGGGRGEETQYF	once	TRBV6-1	TRBJ2-7	TRBD2
TGTGCCAGCAGTGACACAGGGGCGTTCATGAACACTGAAGCTTTCTTT	CASSDTGAFMNTEAFF	few	TRBV6-1	TRBJ1-1	TRBD1
TGTGCCAGCAGTTTCGGGACAGGTCAGCAGTTCTTC	CASSFGTGQQFF	.	TRBV27	TRBJ2-1	TRBD1
TGTGCCAGCAGTTTACAGGGGGAAGAAGAGACCCAGTTCTTC	CASSLQGEEETQFF	few	TRBV6-5	TRBJ2-1	TRBD1
TGTGCCAGCAGCCCCGGGACTAGCGGGAGGATCCACGAGCAGTACTTC	CASSPGTSGRIHEQYF	few	TRBV7-2	TRBJ2-7	TRBD2
TGTGCCAGCAGTGAAGACTGGGGCGGAACCTCCTACAATGAGCAGTTCTTC	CASSEDWGGTSYNEQFF	.	TRBV25-1	TRBJ2-1	.
TGTGCCAGCAGTGACAGGGGCACAGATGCGCAGTACTTT	CASSDRGTDAQYF	.	TRBV6-4	TRBJ2-3	.
TGTGCCAGCAGCCCCCTAGCGGGGAGCACACGTCTGTATTTT	CASSPLAGSTRLYF	.	TRBV11-1	TRBJ2-3	TRBD2
TGTGCCAGCACGAGGCTGCGTTGGAAAAACATTCAGTATTTC	CASTRLRWKNIQYF	.	TRBV6-1	TRBJ2-4	.
TGTGCCAGCAGTGAATTGTGGGGGAGCGACACAAACATTCAGTATTTT	CASSELWGSDTNIQYF	.	TRBV6-1	TRBJ2-3	.
TGTGCCAGGAGCCGCGGCGCGGGACGGTGGGCCAAAAACACGCAGTACTTC	CARSRGAGRWAKNTQYF	.	TRBV7-2	TRBJ2-4	.
TGTGCCAGCAGCTTGGGACCAACTCCCACTGAGAAAGAGACCCAGTACTTC	CASSLGPTPTEKETQYF	.	TRBV7-8	TRBJ2-5	.
TGTGCCAGCATCCTCAACGGGTGGGACGCGAACACCGGGGAGCTGTTTTTT	CASILNGWDANTGELFF	.	TRBV6-1	TRBJ2-2	.
TGTGCCAGCAGTACCCAACAGGGGGCGATCTATGGCTACACCTTC	CASSTQQGAIYGYTF	.	TRBV6-1	TRBJ1-2	TRBD1
TGTGCCAGCAGTGAGGGGTGGGGCGGGAAAAATACGCAGTACTTT	CASSEGWGGKNTQYF	.	TRBV6-1	TRBJ2-1	.
TGTGCCAGCAGTGCGGTTAGCCACACCGGTACGCAGTATTTT	CASSAVSHTGTQYF	.	TRBV6-1	TRBJ2-3	.
TGTGCCAGCAGTGAATTGGGGCGGTGCGACACAGATATGCAGTACTTC	CASSELGRCDTDMQYF	.	TRBV6-1	TRBJ2-4	.
TGTGCCAGCAGTTTGGACGGAGATACGCAGTATTTT	CASSLDGDTQYF	.	TRBV12-3/TRBV12-4	TRBJ2-3	.
TGTGCCAGCACAAAACTAGCGGGGGGGACAGATACGCAGTATTTT	CASTKLAGGTDTQYF	few	TRBV6-1	TRBJ2-3	TRBD2
TGTGCCAGCGGCCTAGCGGGACCCGAGCAGTTCTTC	CASGLAGPEQFF	.	TRBV6-1	TRBJ2-1	TRBD2
TGTGCCAGCAGATATCCCGGTGTAGCCCGGGAGACCCAGTACTTC	CASRYPGVARETQYF	.	TRBV6-2/TRBV6-3	TRBJ2-5	.
TGTGCCAGCAGCTGTGGGAAGGACGGTGAGCTGTTCTTT	CASSCGKDGELFF	.	TRBV6-1	TRBJ2-2	.
TGTGCCAGCATCGCGGGTAGGGGGCTGTGCGCCACAGACACGCAGTATTTC	CASIAGRGLCATDTQYF	.	TRBV6-1	TRBJ2-3	TRBD1
TGTGCCAGCGAGATCCGGGACACAAGCTCCTACGAGCAGTACTTC	CASEIRDTSSYEQYF	.	TRBV6-1	TRBJ2-7	.
TGTGCCAGCAGCTTAGGGGCTAGGGCAGGGGGTATTAAGACCGATGCGCAGTTTTTT	CASSLGARAGGIKTDAQFF	.	TRBV7-6	TRBJ2-3	TRBD1
TGTGCCAGCAGTGCTAGACTAGTAGGCTCCTACAATGAGCAGTTCTTC	CASSARLVGSYNEQFF	few	TRBV6-1	TRBJ2-1	.
TGTGCCAGCAGACCTTCGGACAGACCCTACGAGCAGTACTTC	CASRPSDRPYEQYF	once	TRBV12-3/TRBV12-4	TRBJ2-7	.
TGTGTCAGCAGTGTATCTGGGGGAAGCGCCAAAGATACGCAGTACTTC	CVSSVSGGSAKDTQYF	.	TRBV6-1	TRBJ2-7	.
TGTGCCAGCAGAACCGAGGCTGTGAGCACAGATACGCAGTATTTT	CASRTEAVSTDTQYF	.	TRBV6-1	TRBJ2-3	.
TGTGCCAGCAGCGATAGCGGGTTTAGTGAGCAGTTCTTC	CASSDSGFSEQFF	many	TRBV7-2	TRBJ2-1	TRBD2
TGTGCCAGGGGTTACCAGGCTAAAAGCAGAGATACGCAGTATTTT	CARGYQAKSRDTQYF	.	TRBV6-5	TRBJ2-3	.